The 16 T cell receptor beta chains listed next were all sequenced from one sample in a study of identical twins. TCRdb processed the 5' RACE reads anew with MiXCR; each CDR3 protein has one entry. There are around 370,000 distinct CDR3 sequences in the sample; 8.5% to 10% occur only once, and about 8.1% lies in the top ten. The sequencing sample was made of naive T cells sorted from blood. These receptors all come from a woman in her forties or fifties in good health.

V is TRBV6-6 and J is TRBJ1-2, with D unresolved. The germline V gene has CDR1 MNHNY and CDR2 SVGAGI (reference sequence). This CDR3 region has 14 residues. Trimming stripped 5 bases from V and 4 bases from J, with 14 bases between. The CDR3 DNA reads TGTGCCAGCAGTAATACCCCTTCCGTCTATGGCTACACCTTC. It is translated as CASSNTPSVYGYTF.

V and J are TRBV5-1 and TRBJ2-1, with D perhaps being TRBD1 or TRBD2 (5 bases each). Germline CDR1 SGHRS, CDR2 YFSETQ. This CDR3 is built from 16 residues. The V and J ends lost 0 bases and 6 bases respectively, with 16 bases between them. The CDR3 loop reads CASSLAGAIPLNEQFF. The CDR3 DNA reads TGCGCCAGCAGCTTGGCCGGGGCTATCCCTCTCAATGAGCAGTTCTTC.

This clonotype was recorded a few times. The J gene is TRBJ2-2, the V gene TRBV12-3 or TRBV12-4; a possible D gene is TRBD2 (7 bases). V lost 6 bases, J lost 7 bases, and 12 bases lay in between. The CDR3 is 13 amino acids. As DNA, the CDR3 is TGTGCCAGCAGGCCGGGGGGCGGCGGGGAGCTGTTTTTT. This sequence encodes CASRPGGGGELFF.

This clonotype occurred many times. This chain connects TRBV18 to TRBJ2-1; a possible D gene is TRBD2 (5 bases). The V end was cut by 3 bases, the J end by 8 bases, with 8 bases between. The CDR3 extends over 12 amino acids. CDR1 and CDR2 from the germline V gene are KGHSH and LQKENI. In nucleotides, the CDR3 is TGTGCCAGCTCACCTCGGGAATATGAGCAGTTCTTC. It yields the protein CASSPREYEQFF.

This clonotype was detected only a few times. The V and J genes are TRBV21-1 and TRBJ2-7; the table's TRBD2 call for D was not verified on the DNA. TRBV21-1 is described as a pseudogene. This CDR3 is built from 17 residues. This chain's CDR3 is CASSTLGGRAPQYEQYV. The CDR3 coding sequence is TGTGCCAGCAGCACCCTTGGCGGGAGGGCCCCGCAATACGAGCAGTACGTC.

The rearrangement uses TRBV12-3 or TRBV12-4 and TRBJ2-1; D gene unclear. V was cut by 5 bases and J by 5 bases, with 10 bases left in between. The CDR3 extends over 13 amino acids. CDR3 loop: CASSLFIDNEQFF. In nucleotides, the CDR3 is TGTGCCAGCAGTCTTTTTATAGACAATGAGCAGTTCTTC.

This clonotype came up many times. The CDR3 spells CASRRLAGGRGTDTQYF. Written as DNA, the CDR3 is TGTGCCAGCAGGAGACTAGCGGGAGGGCGAGGCACAGATACGCAGTATTTT. This chain joins TRBV11-2 and TRBJ2-3, with 14 bases matching TRBD2. Trimming at V came to 6 bases and at J to 1 base, leaving 6 bases not matched to a gene. The length of the CDR3 is 17 residues. In germline, CDR1 is SGHAT, CDR2 FQNNGV.

In this sample, this clonotype turned up a few times. The chain employs TRBV5-6 and TRBJ2-3; 13 bases align to TRBD2. This CDR3 spans 16 amino acids. J gave up 5 bases and V 1 base, and 4 bases lay outside the gene matches. Germline CDR1 and CDR2: SGHDT and YYEEEE. CDR3 nucleotides: TGTGCCAGCAGCTTGCCGGGACTAGCGGGAAGAGATACGCAGTATTTT. Translated, it gives CASSLPGLAGRDTQYF.

V is TRBV11-3 and J is TRBJ1-1; a weak D match, TRBD1 (6 bases). There are 16 residues in the CDR3. V gave up 0 bases and J gave up 6 bases, with 17 bases separating them. Per the germline V gene, CDR1 is SGHNT and CDR2 is YENEEA. CDR3: CASSLDRGQPWAEAFF. CDR3 sequence (DNA): TGTGCCAGCAGCTTAGATCGAGGACAGCCCTGGGCTGAAGCTTTCTTT.

There are a few counts of this clonotype. V gene TRBV7-9 combines with J gene TRBJ2-1; 11 nucleotides line up with TRBD2. V lost 2 bases, J lost 7 bases, and 7 bases stayed unmatched. The CDR3 spans 16 residues. CDR1 is SEHNR, CDR2 FQNEAQ, per germline (reference sequence). The CDR3 protein is CASSLKLAGVRNEQFF. The CDR3 DNA sequence: TGTGCCAGCAGCTTAAAACTAGCGGGAGTGAGAAATGAGCAGTTCTTC.

This clonotype turned up a few times. CDR3 amino acids: CASSIFPSGRGGSEQFF. In DNA form, the CDR3 reads TGTGCCAGTAGTATTTTTCCGAGCGGGAGGGGTGGCAGTGAGCAGTTCTTC. This chain joins TRBV19 and TRBJ2-1; 10 positions agree with TRBD2. Unmatched junction bases numbered 14, after V lost 3 bases and J lost 9 bases. From germline, CDR1 is LNHDA and CDR2 SQIVND (reference sequence). The CDR3 loop spans 17 amino acids.

This clonotype was recorded at least ten times. The chain combines TRBV29-1 with TRBJ2-3; 11 bases match TRBD2. The CDR3 sequence is 16 residues long. Germline values: CDR1 SQVTM, CDR2 ANQGSEA. Trimming removed 3 bases from V and 1 base from J; junction bases left unmatched: 6. The DNA of the CDR3 is TGCAGCGTTGAGCTTAGCGGGAGGGCAGGCACAGATACGCAGTATTTT. The encoded protein is CSVELSGRAGTDTQYF.

A remark on this clonotype: Without the conserved terminal phenylalanine or tryptophan, this CDR3 likely stems from a read error. CDR3 residues: CASRARTDHTGELFC. The CDR3 coding sequence is TGTGCCAGCAGGGCCCGGACAGACCACACCGGGGAGCTGTTTTGT. This chain uses TRBV12-3 or TRBV12-4 with TRBJ2-2, with D possibly being TRBD1 (6 bases). V was cut by 6 bases and J by 3 bases, with 14 bases left in between. The CDR3 runs 15 residues.

V gene TRBV7-3 combines with J gene TRBJ2-3; 8 bases fit TRBD2. Trimming cost V 3 bases and J 4 bases; bases outside gene matches: 6. Germline V gene sequence: CDR1 SGHTA, CDR2 FQGTGA. The CDR3 is made up of 15 amino acids. The CDR3 protein is CASSFGAGAPDTQYF. The CDR3 coding sequence is TGTGCCAGCAGCTTCGGAGCGGGAGCCCCAGATACGCAGTATTTT.

This clonotype came up many times. V is TRBV2 and J is TRBJ1-4; D unresolved. Trimming left V 1 base short and J 6 bases short, with 12 bases between. This CDR3 is built from 15 residues. From germline, CDR1 is SNHLY and CDR2 FYNNEI. CDR3 loop: CASSEDLGGDEKLFF. For the CDR3, the DNA is TGTGCCAGCAGTGAAGACCTAGGTGGGGATGAAAAACTGTTTTTT.

The genes are TRBV4-1 and TRBJ1-5; D gene ambiguous. The V and J ends lost 0 bases and 5 bases respectively, with 11 bases between them. Germline V gene data show CDR1 as MGHRA and CDR2 as YSYEKL. CDR3 length: 15 residues. The CDR3 spells CASSQDRGYDQPQHF. The CDR3 nucleotides read TGCGCCAGCAGCCAAGATCGAGGGTACGATCAGCCCCAGCATTTT.